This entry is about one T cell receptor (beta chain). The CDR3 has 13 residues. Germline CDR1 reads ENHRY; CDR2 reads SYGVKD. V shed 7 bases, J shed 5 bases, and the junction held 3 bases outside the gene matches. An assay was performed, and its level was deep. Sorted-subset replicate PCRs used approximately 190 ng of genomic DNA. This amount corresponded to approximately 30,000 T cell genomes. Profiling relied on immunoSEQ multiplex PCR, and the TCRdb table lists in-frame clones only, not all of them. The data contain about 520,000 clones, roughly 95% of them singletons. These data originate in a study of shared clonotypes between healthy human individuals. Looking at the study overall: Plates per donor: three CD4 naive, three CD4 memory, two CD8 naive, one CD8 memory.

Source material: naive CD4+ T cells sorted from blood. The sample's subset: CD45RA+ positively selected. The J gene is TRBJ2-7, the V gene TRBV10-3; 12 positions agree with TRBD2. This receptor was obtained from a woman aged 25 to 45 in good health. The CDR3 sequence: CAITASGRDEQYF. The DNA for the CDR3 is TGTGCCATCACGGCTAGCGGGAGGGACGAGCAGTACTTC.